One and the same sample provided the 14 T cell receptor beta chains below, sequenced in a study of blood T cell repertoires in COVID-19. Sequenced by immunoSEQ multiplex PCR; TCRdb stores in-frame clones only, minus some. The sample yields approximately 230,000 clones, 70% to 90% seen once. Material for sequencing was PBMCs or T cells enriched from blood (not recorded which). Receptor source: a woman in her forties or fifties with acute COVID-19.

V usage is TRBV7-9 and J usage is TRBJ1-2; 7 bases fit TRBD1. The CDR3 is made up of 14 amino acids. After removal of 3 bases from V and 3 bases from J, the junction contained 4 bases not matched to a gene. Germline lookup yields CDR1 SEHNR and CDR2 FQNEAQ (reference sequence). DNA of the CDR3: TGTGCCAGCAGCTTCGAGGGGGCACACTATGGCTACACCTTC. It translates to CASSFEGAHYGYTF. Variable domain in full (rest from reference TRBV7-9 and TRBJ1-2): DTGVSQNPRHKITKRGQNVTFRCDPISEHNRLYWYRQTLGQGPEFLTYFQNEAQLEKSRLLSDRFSAERPKGSFSTLEIQRTEQGDSAMYLCASSFEGAHYGYTFGSGTRLTVV.

V and J are TRBV7-2 and TRBJ2-1, with 8 nucleotides matching TRBD2. CDR3 length: 13 amino acids. The germline gives CDR1 SGHTA, CDR2 FQGNSA. V shed 2 bases, J shed 10 bases, and the junction held 4 bases outside the gene matches. CDR3 coding DNA: TGTGCCAGCAGCTTACGACGGGAGGGGGAGCAGTTCTTC. The encoded protein is CASSLRREGEQFF.

The chain has TRBV6-6 and TRBJ2-2; TRBD2 matches at 7 bases. This CDR3 contains 15 residues. CDR1 and CDR2 (germline): MNHNY, SVGAGI (reference sequence). The junction had 7 bases not matched to a gene; V was cut back by 6 bases and J by 3 bases. In DNA, the CDR3 is TGTGCCAGCAGACTAACTAGCGCTCACACCGGGGAGCTGTTTTTT. Amino acid sequence: CASRLTSAHTGELFF.

This clone was observed a single time. The chain joins TRBV3-1 (or the pseudogene TRBV3-2) to TRBJ2-6; TRBD2 agrees at 10 bases. CDR1 and CDR2 (germline): LGHDT, YNNKEL (reference sequence). V was pared by 0 bases and J by 1 base, with 9 bases of the junction left unmatched. The CDR3 totals 20 residues. CDR3 region: CASSQDRDEREGSGANVLTF. Here the CDR3 DNA reads TGTGCCAGCAGCCAAGATCGAGATGAGCGGGAGGGATCTGGGGCCAACGTCCTGACTTTC.

The chain links TRBV6-5 to TRBJ1-2, with 7 bases matching TRBD1. Germline CDR1 reads MNHEY; CDR2 reads SVGAGI. CDR3 length: 13 residues. The trim removed 6 bases at V and 4 bases at J, leaving 5 bases unmatched. CDR3 loop: CASSPRDSYGYTF. Here the CDR3 DNA reads TGTGCCAGCAGCCCCCGGGACAGCTATGGCTACACCTTC.

The genes are TRBV15 and TRBJ1-6; D call uncertain. With 0 bases removed from V and 14 bases from J, the gap between germline ends came to 8 bases. There are 12 residues in the CDR3. Germline V gives CDR1 LNHNV, CDR2 YYDKDF (reference sequence). CDR3 coding DNA: TGTGCCACCAGCAGAGATGCCGGGGCCCTCCACTTT. This codes for CATSRDAGALHF.

This clone was seen just once. The J gene is TRBJ1-4, the V gene TRBV29-1, with unresolved D. The CDR3 consists of 12 residues. Trimming shortened V by 7 bases and J by 2 bases, and 8 bases separated the two germline ends. CDR1 and CDR2 (germline): SQVTM, ANQGSEA. The CDR3 DNA reads as TGCAGCGGAGGGTTGACTAATGAAAAACTGTTTTTT. It encodes CSGGLTNEKLFF.

The gene calls are TRBV6-5 and TRBJ2-7; 12 bases match TRBD1. From germline, CDR1 is MNHEY and CDR2 SVGAGI. CDR3 length: 15 residues. V shed 6 bases, J shed 3 bases, and the junction held 6 bases outside the gene matches. This CDR3 is CASSAGTGGIYEQYF. CDR3 bases: TGTGCCAGCAGCGCCGGGACAGGGGGCATCTACGAGCAGTACTTC.

The chain is built from TRBV7-3 and TRBJ2-3, with a possible D match to TRBD2 (5 bases). Germline V CDR1 and CDR2: SGHTA, FQGTGA. The V end lost 4 bases, the J end lost 9 bases, and 11 bases lay between the germline ends. CDR3 length: 12 amino acids. CDR3 bases: TGTGCCAGCAGCTCGGACTCCGTAACGCAGTATTTT. This sequence encodes CASSSDSVTQYF.

J is TRBJ2-7 and V is TRBV4-1; 7 bases are a match to TRBD1. The length of the CDR3 is 14 residues. Trimming took 4 bases from V and 5 from J; bases not matched to a gene: 8. The germline V gene has CDR1 MGHRA and CDR2 YSYEKL. The DNA of the CDR3 is TGCGCCAGCAGCCCTACAGGGGTTAGGGACGAGCAGTACTTC. Translating it yields CASSPTGVRDEQYF.

The genes are TRBV19 and TRBJ1-1; weak D call: TRBD1 (5 bases). Germline CDR1 reads LNHDA; CDR2 reads SQIVND (reference sequence). V gave up 6 bases and J gave up 7 bases, with 15 bases separating them. The CDR3 sequence is 13 residues long. The DNA for the CDR3 is TGTGCCAGTAGACTCGACAGAGCGAATGAAGCTTTCTTT. This encodes CASRLDRANEAFF.

The chain uses TRBV18 and TRBJ2-2; D is uncertain. The CDR3 spans 15 residues. The V end was cut by 0 bases, the J end by 3 bases, with 8 bases between. CDR1 KGHSH and CDR2 LQKENI come from the germline V gene. CDR3 in DNA: TGTGCCAGCTCACCACCCAACCGAGACACCGGGGAGCTGTTTTTT. It codes for CASSPPNRDTGELFF. Full variable domain (remainder filled in from reference TRBV18 and TRBJ2-2): NAGVMQNPRHLVRRRGQEARLRCSPMKGHSHVYWYRQLPEEGLKFMVYLQKENIIDESGMPKERFSAEFPKEGPSILRIQQVVRGDSAAYFCASSPPNRDTGELFFGEGSRLTVL.

The gene calls are TRBV7-9 and TRBJ1-2, with 8 bases that match TRBD1. The length of the CDR3 is 14 residues. V trimming: 5 bases; J trimming: 8 bases; junction bases outside the gene matches: 10. CDR1 SEHNR and CDR2 FQNEAQ come from the germline V gene (reference sequence). CDR3 residues: CASSRPDRARGYTF. DNA for the CDR3: TGTGCCAGCAGCCGCCCGGACAGGGCTCGAGGCTACACCTTC.

The rearrangement joins TRBV27 to TRBJ2-5; TRBD2 is a possible D gene (6 bases). CDR3 length: 13 amino acids. In germline, CDR1 is MNHEY, CDR2 SMNVEV (reference sequence). Trimming removed 6 bases from V and 3 bases from J, with 11 bases in between. The CDR3 region is CASSLSGKETQYF. DNA of the CDR3: TGTGCCAGCAGCCTTAGCGGAAAAGAGACCCAGTACTTC.